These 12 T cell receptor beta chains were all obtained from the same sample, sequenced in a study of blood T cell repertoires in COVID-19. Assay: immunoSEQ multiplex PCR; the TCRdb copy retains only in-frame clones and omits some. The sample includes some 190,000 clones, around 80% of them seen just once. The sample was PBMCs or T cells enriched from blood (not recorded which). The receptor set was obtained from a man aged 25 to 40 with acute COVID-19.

In nucleotides, the CDR3 is TGTGCCAGCAGCTTCTGGGGGGAGGAGACCCAGTACTTC. This gives the protein CASSFWGEETQYF. The chain joins TRBV11-1 to TRBJ2-5; TRBD2 is a possible D gene (6 bases). V gave up 3 bases and J gave up 5 bases, with 10 bases separating them. CDR3 size: 13 residues. Germline V lookup: CDR1 SGHAT, CDR2 FQDESV (reference sequence).

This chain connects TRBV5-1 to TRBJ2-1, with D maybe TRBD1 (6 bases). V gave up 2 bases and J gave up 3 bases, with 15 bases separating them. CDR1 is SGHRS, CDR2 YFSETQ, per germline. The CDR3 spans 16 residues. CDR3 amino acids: CASSLNRDTSYNEQFF. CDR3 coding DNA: TGCGCCAGCAGCTTAAACCGGGACACTAGCTACAATGAGCAGTTCTTC.

The DNA for the CDR3 is TGTGCCAGCAGCTTCTATTCCGGGACTTTACGCTACGAGCAGTACTTC. Its translation is CASSFYSGTLRYEQYF. The chain employs TRBV5-4 and TRBJ2-7, with D perhaps TRBD2 (6 bases). Trimming removed 2 bases at V and 3 bases at J, with 18 bases between. CDR1 and CDR2 from the germline V gene are SGHNT and YYREEE (reference sequence). CDR3 length: 16 amino acids.

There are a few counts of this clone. CDR3 in DNA: TGTGCCAGCACCTCCGCGGGTTACACTAATGAAAAACTGTTTTTT. Protein product: CASTSAGYTNEKLFF. This chain links TRBV28 with TRBJ1-4; D unclear. Trimming stripped 7 bases from V and 2 bases from J, with 14 bases between. CDR1 MDHEN and CDR2 SYDVKM come from the germline V gene. CDR3 length: 15 amino acids.

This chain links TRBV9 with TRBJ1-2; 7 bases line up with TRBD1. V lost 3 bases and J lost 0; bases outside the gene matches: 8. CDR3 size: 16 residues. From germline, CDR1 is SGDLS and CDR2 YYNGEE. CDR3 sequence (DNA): TGTGCCAGCAGCGGATATAGGGACAGTTCTAACTATGGCTACACCTTC. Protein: CASSGYRDSSNYGYTF.

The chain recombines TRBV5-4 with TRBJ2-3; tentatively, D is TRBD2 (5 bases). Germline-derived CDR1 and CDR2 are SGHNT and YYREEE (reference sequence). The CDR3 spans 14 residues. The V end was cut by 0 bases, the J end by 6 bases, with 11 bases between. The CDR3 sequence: CASSLVNGEDTQYF. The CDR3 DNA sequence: TGTGCCAGCAGCTTGGTAAACGGGGAGGATACGCAGTATTTT.

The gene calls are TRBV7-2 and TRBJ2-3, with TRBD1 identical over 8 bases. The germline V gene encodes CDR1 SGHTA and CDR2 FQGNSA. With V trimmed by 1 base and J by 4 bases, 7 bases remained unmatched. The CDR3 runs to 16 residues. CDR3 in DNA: TGTGCCAGCAGCTTAGGGCCGGGACAGGTACCAGATACGCAGTATTTT. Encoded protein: CASSLGPGQVPDTQYF.

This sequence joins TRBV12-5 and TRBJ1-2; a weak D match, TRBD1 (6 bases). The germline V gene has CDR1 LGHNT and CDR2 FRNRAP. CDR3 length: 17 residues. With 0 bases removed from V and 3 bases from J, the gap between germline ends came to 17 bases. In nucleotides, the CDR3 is TGTGCTAGTGGTTTGGTCCAGGGGTTCGTCCGTGACTATGGCTACACCTTC. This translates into CASGLVQGFVRDYGYTF.

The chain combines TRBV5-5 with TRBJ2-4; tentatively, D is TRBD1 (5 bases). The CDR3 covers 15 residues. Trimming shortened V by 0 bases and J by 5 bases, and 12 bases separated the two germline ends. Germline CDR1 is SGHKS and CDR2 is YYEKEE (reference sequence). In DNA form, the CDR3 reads TGTGCCAGCAGCTTGGACCAGGGTTGGGAAAACATTCAGTACTTC. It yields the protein CASSLDQGWENIQYF.

The CDR3 reads CASSEWDMNTEAFF. The DNA of the CDR3 is TGTGCCAGCAGTGAATGGGACATGAACACTGAAGCTTTCTTT. The rearrangement uses TRBV6-1 and TRBJ1-1; a possible D gene is TRBD1 (6 bases). Germline assignment: CDR1 MNHNS and CDR2 SASEGT. V lost 2 bases and J 0 bases, leaving 7 bases between the germline ends. CDR3 length equals 14 residues.

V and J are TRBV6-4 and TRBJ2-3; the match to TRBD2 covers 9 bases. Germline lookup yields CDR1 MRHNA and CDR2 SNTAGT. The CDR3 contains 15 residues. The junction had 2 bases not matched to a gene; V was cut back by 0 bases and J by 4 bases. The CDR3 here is CASSDSRGGPDTQYF. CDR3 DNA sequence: TGTGCCAGCAGTGACTCGCGGGGGGGCCCAGATACGCAGTATTTT.

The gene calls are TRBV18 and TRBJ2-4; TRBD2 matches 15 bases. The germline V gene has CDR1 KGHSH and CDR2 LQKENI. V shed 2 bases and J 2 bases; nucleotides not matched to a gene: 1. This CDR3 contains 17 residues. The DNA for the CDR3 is TGTGCCAGCTCACCAGGGACTAGCGGGGGGACCAAAAACATTCAGTACTTC. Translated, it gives CASSPGTSGGTKNIQYF.